This T cell receptor beta chain was found in a study of blood T cell repertoires in COVID-19 (TCRdb year 2020). Describing the broader study: Samples covering the acute and convalescent phases of COVID-19 were provided by collaborators in the United States, Italy and Spain. The prospective study material was composed of cDNA or gDNA derived from T cells, B-cell-depleted T cells, or PBMCs. The dataset comprised deeply sampled blood TCRbeta repertoires from subjects exposed to, actively infected with, or recovered from COVID-19. The repertoires were released in a freely available public database intended as a resource for research on the immune response to SARS-CoV-2. Samples were obtained from the ongoing ImmuneRACE study (first 160 participants) and from some 1,200 subjects provided by 6 global collaborators. Sample metadata almost always included a de-identified subject ID, COVID-19 status, age in years and sex. Where HLA class I and class II types were available, the types were taken from metadata supplied by the sample provider, not from assay-based typing.

The paper as a whole reports these results and caveats: Clinical and demographic metadata were provided uncurated, with the amount varying by source and participant.

The immunoSEQ Assay, a bias-controlled multiplex PCR, was used to amplify TCRbeta CDR3 regions from genomic DNA. Turning to the authors' computational methods: The number of nucleated cells in each sample was estimated by amplification of reference gene primers within the assay. Sequence reads were collapsed and filtered to measure the absolute abundance of every unique TCRbeta CDR3 rearrangement. Productive Simpson clonality was computed per sample as the square root of Simpson's diversity index over productive rearrangements. The source is immuneACCESS, and TCRdb retained only in-frame sequences with V and J called. Part of the clones is not carried over; for the studies checked, unresolved V genes explain less than half of this, and the remainder is unexplained. V and J calls and clone size are as listed in that table; D and trimming were resolved from the DNA. The sample table shows roughly 160,000 clones, and about 74% are seen once. Less than 3% of the sample is held by the ten biggest clonotypes.

The collaborating institutions used their own protocols to collect whole blood in K2EDTA tubes. For TCRbeta analysis, collaborators shipped samples as frozen whole blood, isolated PBMCs, or DNA extracted from either of those sample types. CDR1 and CDR2 were assigned from the germline V gene as LGHNA and YSLEER. The CDR3 runs 15 residues from the cysteine to the phenylalanine. Only the CDR3 region is kept as DNA, spanning 45 bases read in frame from base 1. V has 0 bases trimmed and J has 4 bases trimmed; junction bases matching no gene number 5. This clone was counted between two and nine times. Its antigen remains undetermined. Nothing much larger sits one base from this clone, and base qualities are not available.

Here the chain combines TRBV4-3 and TRBJ1-2; 7 central nucleotides agree with TRBD1. Sequenced sample: peripheral blood. The source of this sequence is a woman aged 80 or over with acute or convalescent COVID-19. The CDR3 sequence is CASSQDRAGGYGYTF. The DNA sequence is as follows: TGCGCCAGCAGCCAAGATCGGGCAGGGGGCTATGGCTACACCTTC.